The 26 T cell receptor beta chains in this list originate from one sample, sequenced in a study of blood T cell repertoires in COVID-19. TCRdb's table, derived via immunoSEQ multiplex PCR, lists solely in-frame clones and lacks some. The repertoire holds approximately 230,000 clones, with roughly 85% as singletons. Sequencing was carried out using peripheral blood. The source of these receptors is a man aged 18 to 29 with active or convalescent COVID-19.

The chain has TRBV13 and TRBJ2-5, with 11 bases identical to TRBD2. Germline CDR1 PRHDT, CDR2 FYEKMQ (reference sequence). The V and J ends lost 2 bases and 1 base, in that order; junction bases with no gene match: 3. The CDR3 runs to 16 residues. The CDR3 DNA reads TGTGCCAGCAGCTTACCCACTAGCGGGAGCCAAGAGACCCAGTACTTC. Amino acids: CASSLPTSGSQETQYF. Using reference TRBV13 and TRBJ2-5 for the parts outside the CDR3, the full variable domain is AAGVIQSPRHLIKEKRETATLKCYPIPRHDTVYWYQQGPGQDPQFLISFYEKMQSDKGSIPDRFSAQQFSDYHSELNMSSLELGDSALYFCASSLPTSGSQETQYFGPGTRLLVL.

The chain links TRBV6-5 to TRBJ1-2, with TRBD1 as a possible D gene (5 bases). Deletions cut 4 bases from V and 6 bases from J, with 15 bases between. CDR1 MNHEY and CDR2 SVGAGI come from the germline V gene. The CDR3 length is 14 residues. The CDR3 here is CASSLREGPNGYTF. CDR3 bases: TGTGCCAGCAGTTTAAGGGAGGGACCGAATGGCTACACCTTC.

This chain connects TRBV25-1 to TRBJ1-2, with TRBD1 identical over 7 bases. Germline V lookup: CDR1 MGHDK, CDR2 SYGVNS. V dropped 6 bases and J dropped 7; count of bases not matched to a gene: 11. The length of the CDR3 is 14 residues. The CDR3 loop reads CASRTTGPESGYTF. The CDR3 bases are TGTGCCAGCAGGACGACAGGGCCAGAGAGTGGCTACACCTTC.

The chain combines TRBV18 with TRBJ2-1, with TRBD2 matching over 8 bases. CDR1 KGHSH and CDR2 LQKENI come from the germline V gene. The CDR3 is 17 residues long. V was clipped by 5 bases and J by 3 bases; unmatched bases: 12. The CDR3 protein is CASSTGTSGKFYNEQFF. CDR3 DNA sequence: TGTGCCAGCTCAACCGGTACTAGCGGCAAGTTCTACAATGAGCAGTTCTTC.

This rearrangement joins TRBV10-3 to TRBJ2-3; D gene ambiguous. In germline, CDR1 is ENHRY, CDR2 SYGVKD. CDR3 size: 14 residues. Trimming removed 5 bases at V and 2 bases at J, with 11 bases between. CDR3 amino acids: CAISSHSSTDTQYF. The CDR3 region has the DNA TGTGCCATCAGTTCGCATAGCTCCACAGATACGCAGTATTTT.

This chain uses TRBV28 with TRBJ1-1; 9 positions agree with TRBD1. This CDR3 region has 17 residues. The V gene end was trimmed by 6 bases and the J gene end by 1 base; junction bases not matched to a gene: 12. The germline CDR1 and CDR2 sequences are MDHEN and SYDVKM. The CDR3 here is CASRGAAVQGANTEAFF. DNA of the CDR3: TGTGCCAGCAGGGGCGCCGCTGTACAGGGGGCGAACACTGAAGCTTTCTTT.

This clone showed up just once. The CDR3 loop reads CASSLFKGGSSEAFF. DNA of the CDR3: TGTGCCAGCAGCCTCTTTAAGGGGGGGTCATCTGAAGCTTTCTTT. The V call is TRBV9, the J call TRBJ1-1; tentative D call: TRBD1 (6 bases). Germline loops: CDR1 SGDLS, CDR2 YYNGEE. The CDR3 extends over 15 amino acids. Trimming removed 4 bases from V and 6 bases from J, with 19 bases in between. The full variable domain, its missing parts supplied by reference TRBV9 and TRBJ1-1, is DSGVTQTPKHLITATGQRVTLRCSPRSGDLSVYWYQQSLDQGLQFLIQYYNGEERAKGNILERFSAQQFPDLHSELNLSSLELGDSALYFCASSLFKGGSSEAFFGQGTRLTVV.

This chain connects TRBV5-8 to TRBJ1-2, with TRBD1 identical over 9 bases. Trimming removed 0 bases from V and 9 bases from J; junction bases left unmatched: 9. The CDR3 is 15 amino acids. CDR1 is SGHTS, CDR2 YDEGEE, per germline. The CDR3 DNA reads as TGTGCCAGCAGCTTGGCATCCGGGACAGGGAATCGCTACACCTTC. It yields the protein CASSLASGTGNRYTF.

The V and J genes are TRBV9 and TRBJ2-1; possible D gene TRBD1, 5 bases. The CDR3 loop spans 13 amino acids. The germline V gene encodes CDR1 SGDLS and CDR2 YYNGEE. The V end lost 1 base, the J end lost 9 bases, and 11 bases lay between the germline ends. The CDR3 DNA reads as TGTGCCAGCAGCGTATTAGGCGACAGTGAGCAGTTCTTC. Translated, it gives CASSVLGDSEQFF.

The rearrangement joins TRBV7-2 to TRBJ2-7; D ambiguous. This CDR3 has 15 residues. The ends were cut back, 1 base at V and 2 bases at J, with 12 bases in the middle. Germline values: CDR1 SGHTA, CDR2 FQGNSA. This CDR3 reads CASSLVLLRPYEQYF. The CDR3, as DNA: TGTGCCAGCAGCTTAGTTCTATTGCGTCCCTACGAGCAGTACTTC.

V gene TRBV5-6 combines with J gene TRBJ2-3; possibly TRBD2 for D (6 bases). The CDR3 is made up of 17 amino acids. Germline CDR1 reads SGHDT; CDR2 reads YYEEEE. Trimming removed 3 bases from V and 4 bases from J, with 21 bases in between. The CDR3 loop is CASSSFGRLGGADTQYF. The CDR3 bases are TGTGCCAGCAGCTCGTTTGGTCGCCTCGGCGGGGCAGATACGCAGTATTTT.

The genes are TRBV21-1 and TRBJ2-7; the table names TRBD2, a call not compared with the DNA. TRBV21-1 corresponds to a pseudogene. The CDR3 extends over 11 amino acids. The CDR3 bases are TGTGCCAGCAGCTTAAGCGACGAGCAGTACTTC. Translation gives CASSLSDEQYF.

This clone appeared a few times. The chain links TRBV28 to TRBJ1-1; tentatively, D is TRBD1 (6 bases). Germline V gene data show CDR1 as MDHEN and CDR2 as SYDVKM. The CDR3 consists of 15 residues. Trimming shortened V by 0 bases and J by 1 base, and 9 bases separated the two germline ends. In DNA, the CDR3 is TGTGCCAGCAGTTTATGGGACAGTTCGAACACTGAAGCTTTCTTT. This translates into CASSLWDSSNTEAFF.

The V and J genes are TRBV7-2 and TRBJ2-7, with a possible D match to TRBD2 (5 bases). The germline V gene has CDR1 SGHTA and CDR2 FQGNSA. The CDR3 has 15 amino acids. V lost 4 bases and J 0 bases, leaving 13 bases between the germline ends. The CDR3 spells CASSSWRTNSYEQYF. CDR3 in DNA: TGTGCCAGCAGCTCCTGGAGGACGAACTCCTACGAGCAGTACTTC.

This chain joins TRBV9 and TRBJ1-1; D gene unclear. Per germline, CDR1 SGDLS and CDR2 YYNGEE. The CDR3 is 15 amino acids. V was shortened by 0 bases and J by 6 bases, with 15 bases between the two germline ends. The CDR3 region is CASSVDGGPGAEAFF. The DNA for the CDR3 is TGTGCCAGCAGCGTAGATGGAGGACCCGGCGCTGAAGCTTTCTTT.

The chain uses TRBV7-9 and TRBJ1-4; 8 bases map to TRBD1. This CDR3 comprises 16 residues. The V and J ends lost 5 bases and 4 bases, in that order; junction bases with no gene match: 9. In germline, CDR1 is SEHNR, CDR2 FQNEAQ (reference sequence). Written as DNA, the CDR3 is TGTGCCAGCAGCCCCCCCCAGGGGGCGGATAATGAAAAACTGTTTTTT. Its translation is CASSPPQGADNEKLFF.

The rearrangement uses TRBV6-5 and TRBJ2-7, with a tentative D call TRBD1 (6 bases). V was cut by 5 bases and J by 2 bases, with 16 bases left in between. The CDR3 runs 15 residues. The germline CDR1 and CDR2 sequences are MNHEY and SVGAGI. The CDR3 loop is CASSTNPGQPYEQYF. Written as DNA, the CDR3 is TGTGCCAGCAGTACCAACCCCGGACAGCCCTACGAGCAGTACTTC.

The chain has TRBV28 and TRBJ1-2; no definite D call. The CDR3 is 12 amino acids. V lost 4 bases and J lost 7, with 10 bases in between. The germline V gene encodes CDR1 MDHEN and CDR2 SYDVKM. CDR3 amino acids: CASSSRRGGYTF. CDR3 DNA sequence: TGTGCCAGCAGTTCCCGCCGGGGTGGCTACACCTTC.

This chain uses TRBV19 with TRBJ2-2; a possible D gene is TRBD2 (5 bases). CDR3 length equals 16 residues. V was shortened by 1 base and J by 4 bases, with 13 bases between the two germline ends. Looked up from germline, CDR1 is LNHDA and CDR2 is SQIVND (reference sequence). The CDR3 region has the DNA TGTGCCAGTAGTATAGTGCTCGGGATAACCACCGGGGAGCTGTTTTTT. This encodes CASSIVLGITTGELFF.

The rearrangement uses TRBV12-3 or TRBV12-4 and TRBJ1-1; 7 bases map to TRBD1. There are 13 residues in the CDR3. Trimming removed 3 bases from V and 4 bases from J; junction bases left unmatched: 2. The CDR3 bases are TGTGCCAGCAGTTTCGGACAGGTCACTGAAGCTTTCTTT. Translated: CASSFGQVTEAFF.

The chain has TRBV6-4 and TRBJ1-2, with 7 bases fitting TRBD1. The CDR3 runs 15 residues. Unmatched junction bases numbered 5, after V lost 2 bases and J lost 2 bases. Germline values: CDR1 MRHNA, CDR2 SNTAGT. The CDR3: CASSDDTTGNYGYTF. DNA of the CDR3: TGTGCCAGCAGTGACGACACGACAGGGAACTATGGCTACACCTTC.

V is TRBV3-1 (or the pseudogene TRBV3-2) and J is TRBJ2-5, with D maybe TRBD2 (6 bases). The CDR3 runs 15 residues. V was clipped by 4 bases and J by 1 base, with 13 bases between them. Germline CDR1 is LGHDT and CDR2 is YNNKEL (reference sequence). CDR3 nucleotide sequence: TGTGCCAGCAGCCCGAGGGCTAGCGTCCAAGAGACCCAGTACTTC. Amino acids: CASSPRASVQETQYF.

V usage is TRBV5-4 and J usage is TRBJ2-7; perhaps TRBD1 as D (6 bases). Per germline, CDR1 SGHNT and CDR2 YYREEE (reference sequence). Trimming removed 0 bases at V and 1 base at J, with 11 bases between. This CDR3 is built from 15 residues. This CDR3 reads CASSLEGVRSYEQYF. Here the CDR3 DNA reads TGTGCCAGCAGCTTGGAGGGGGTCCGATCCTACGAGCAGTACTTC.

The V and J genes are TRBV7-6 and TRBJ2-1; unclear D gene. CDR1 is SGHVS and CDR2 is FNYEAQ in the germline V gene. Trimming took 5 bases from V and 6 from J, leaving 17 bases between them. The CDR3 spans 15 residues. Written as DNA, the CDR3 is TGTGCCAGCAGCGAAACTATTCGTAGCTTCAATGAGCAGTTCTTC. This translates into CASSETIRSFNEQFF.

This sequence joins TRBV7-8 and TRBJ2-2, with D unclear. Germline loops: CDR1 SGHVS, CDR2 FQNEAQ. Deletions cut 5 bases from V and 4 bases from J, with 14 bases between. CDR3 length: 15 residues. DNA for the CDR3: TGTGCCAGCAGCGCCGAGGCGTTGAGCACCGGGGAGCTGTTTTTT. Protein sequence: CASSAEALSTGELFF.

The chain is built from TRBV23-1 and TRBJ2-2; TRBD1 aligns across 9 bases. TRBV23-1 is given ORF status, its function remaining uncertain. The CDR3 sequence is 15 residues long. V trimming: 6 bases; J trimming: 7 bases; junction bases outside the gene matches: 9. DNA for the CDR3: TGCGCCAGCAGCGTCTCGGGACAGGGTGACGGGGAGCTGTTTTTT. It translates to CASSVSGQGDGELFF.